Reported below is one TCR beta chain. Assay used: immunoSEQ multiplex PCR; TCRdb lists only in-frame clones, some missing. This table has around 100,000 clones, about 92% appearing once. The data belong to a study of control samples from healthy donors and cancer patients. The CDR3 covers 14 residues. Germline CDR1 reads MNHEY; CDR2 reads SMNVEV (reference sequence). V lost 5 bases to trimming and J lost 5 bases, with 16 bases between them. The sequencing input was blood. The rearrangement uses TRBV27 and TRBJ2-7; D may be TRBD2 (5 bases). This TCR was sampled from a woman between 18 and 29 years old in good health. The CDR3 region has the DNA TGTGCCAGCAGTACTACGGGAAGGCGAGACGAGCAGTACTTC. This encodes CASSTTGRRDEQYF.